Below are 24 T cell receptor beta chains sequenced from a single sample in a study of cytomegalovirus exposure and HLA in healthy donors. PCR primers comprised 60 Vbeta and 13 Jbeta primers. The table came from immunoSEQ multiplex PCR; TCRdb's copy has only in-frame clones and leaves some out. This sample contains over 100,000 clones. Source material: PBMCs. These receptors all come from a man younger than 35 in good health and CMV-seronegative.

The genes are TRBV28 and TRBJ2-3; D not resolved. CDR3 length: 13 amino acids. V was clipped by 6 bases and J by 6 bases, with 13 bases between them. Germline loops: CDR1 MDHEN, CDR2 SYDVKM. The CDR3 loop is CASRFEAADTQYF. In nucleotides, the CDR3 is TGTGCCAGCAGGTTTGAGGCGGCGGATACGCAGTATTTT.

The V and J genes are TRBV28 and TRBJ1-5, with D possibly matching TRBD1 (6 bases). Germline V gene sequence: CDR1 MDHEN, CDR2 SYDVKM. V was clipped by 5 bases and J by 1 base, with 9 bases between them. This CDR3 has 14 residues. The CDR3 is CASSRGGSNQPQHF. CDR3 nucleotide sequence: TGTGCCAGCAGTCGAGGGGGAAGCAATCAGCCCCAGCATTTT.

With respect to this clone: It is likely a read error, because the conserved phenylalanine at the end of the CDR3 is missing. V gene TRBV2 combines with J gene TRBJ2-2; 9 nucleotides align to TRBD2. With V trimmed by 2 bases and J by 4 bases, 8 bases remained unmatched. The CDR3 extends over 17 amino acids. Germline values: CDR1 SNHLY, CDR2 FYNNEI. Written as DNA, the CDR3 is TGTGCCAGCAGTGAATTGCGCGGGAGGGCGGGCACCGGGGAGCTGTTTCTT. Amino acid sequence: CASSELRGRAGTGELFL.

CDR3 protein: CASSLSGQNYEQYF. In DNA, the CDR3 is TGTGCCAGCAGCTTGTCGGGACAGAACTACGAGCAGTACTTC. The chain has TRBV5-6 and TRBJ2-7; 7 bases are shared with TRBD1. CDR1 SGHDT and CDR2 YYEEEE come from the germline V gene. The trim removed 1 base at V and 3 bases at J, leaving 4 bases unmatched. This CDR3 region has 14 residues.

The chain uses TRBV30 and TRBJ2-1, with 12 nucleotides matching TRBD2. V was pared by 2 bases and J by 15 bases, with 14 bases of the junction left unmatched. Germline CDR1 GTSNPN, CDR2 SVGIG (reference sequence). CDR3 length: 15 residues. CDR3 region: CAWSIELAGGRGPFF. The DNA of the CDR3 is TGTGCCTGGAGTATCGAACTAGCGGGGGGCCGGGGTCCGTTCTTC.

The DNA for the CDR3 is TGCGCCAGCAGTCCCCAAGGGACAGCCCTTAGTAGTAATGGCTACACCTTC. Protein: CASSPQGTALSSNGYTF. The rearrangement joins TRBV23-1 to TRBJ1-2, with 7 bases lining up with TRBD1. TRBV23-1 counts as an open reading frame of uncertain function. The CDR3 has 17 residues. V shed 4 bases and J 6 bases; nucleotides not matched to a gene: 17.

This clone shows up as medium-sized by frequency. The chain recombines TRBV7-9 with TRBJ2-1, with 9 bases fitting TRBD2. With V trimmed by 0 bases and J by 6 bases, 9 bases remained unmatched. Germline V gene sequence: CDR1 SEHNR, CDR2 FQNEAQ (reference sequence). The CDR3 contains 17 residues. The CDR3 DNA reads as TGTGCCAGCAGCTTAGCCCCTGTGCGGGGGGGAGTCAATGAGCAGTTCTTC. Translating it yields CASSLAPVRGGVNEQFF.

The chain is built from TRBV7-9 and TRBJ1-2, with 7 bases fitting TRBD1. After removal of 5 bases from V and 5 bases from J, the junction contained 5 bases not matched to a gene. The germline V gene encodes CDR1 SEHNR and CDR2 FQNEAQ (reference sequence). This CDR3 is 13 amino acids long. CDR3 bases: TGTGCCAGCAGCCCGGGACAGAGATATGGCTACACCTTC. Translation: CASSPGQRYGYTF. Full variable domain (remainder filled in from reference TRBV7-9 and TRBJ1-2): DTGVSQNPRHKITKRGQNVTFRCDPISEHNRLYWYRQTLGQGPEFLTYFQNEAQLEKSRLLSDRFSAERPKGSFSTLEIQRTEQGDSAMYLCASSPGQRYGYTFGSGTRLTVV.

V usage is TRBV5-6 and J usage is TRBJ1-2; D remains ambiguous. There are 14 residues in the CDR3. The germline CDR1 and CDR2 sequences are SGHDT and YYEEEE. The V end lost 0 bases, the J end lost 4 bases, and 10 bases lay between the germline ends. CDR3: CASSLARIPYGYTF. CDR3 DNA sequence: TGTGCCAGCAGCTTGGCGAGGATACCCTATGGCTACACCTTC.

The V and J genes are TRBV27 and TRBJ1-2; D is perhaps TRBD1 (5 bases). Germline loops: CDR1 MNHEY, CDR2 SMNVEV (reference sequence). Between the trimmed V and J ends, which lost 6 bases and 0 bases, there was a span of 17 bases. This CDR3 is 16 amino acids long. The CDR3 reads CASSPTLGGANYGYTF. Here the CDR3 DNA reads TGTGCCAGCAGCCCGACTCTCGGGGGGGCTAACTATGGCTACACCTTC.

This chain joins TRBV10-3 and TRBJ2-7, with TRBD1 identical over 8 bases. Per the germline V gene, CDR1 is ENHRY and CDR2 is SYGVKD. The J segment lost 2 bases and the V segment lost 3 bases, leaving 3 bases of the junction unmatched. This CDR3 region has 14 residues. CDR3 loop: CAISDGQGTYEQYF. The CDR3 DNA sequence: TGTGCCATCAGTGATGGACAGGGCACCTACGAGCAGTACTTC.

The V and J genes are TRBV5-1 and TRBJ2-4, with a tentative D call TRBD2 (6 bases). In germline, CDR1 is SGHRS, CDR2 YFSETQ. Trimming removed 0 bases from V and 0 bases from J, with 13 bases in between. This CDR3 spans 17 amino acids. The CDR3 DNA is TGCGCCAGCAGCTTGGCAAGTCCGGGGGTAGCCAAAAACATTCAGTACTTC. Translated: CASSLASPGVAKNIQYF.

V is TRBV5-6 and J is TRBJ2-2; 11 bases match TRBD2. CDR3 size: 16 residues. The J segment lost 7 bases and the V segment lost 4 bases, leaving 9 bases of the junction unmatched. CDR1 SGHDT and CDR2 YYEEEE come from the germline V gene. CDR3 region: CASSPVLAGVGGELFF. The CDR3 nucleotides read TGTGCCAGCAGCCCGGTACTAGCGGGAGTAGGCGGGGAGCTGTTTTTT. Complete variable domain (other parts from reference TRBV5-6 and TRBJ2-2): DAGVTQSPTHLIKTRGQQVTLRCSPKSGHDTVSWYQQALGQGPQFIFQYYEEEERQRGNFPDRFSGHQFPNYSSELNVNALLLGDSALYLCASSPVLAGVGGELFFGEGSRLTVL.

The CDR3 sequence is CASSQDRQGAYGYTF. CDR3 nucleotide sequence: TGCGCCAGCAGCCAAGACAGACAGGGGGCATATGGCTACACCTTC. The chain links TRBV4-3 to TRBJ1-2, with 10 bases identical to TRBD1. The germline V gene has CDR1 LGHNA and CDR2 YSLEER. Trimming cost V 0 bases and J 5 bases; bases outside gene matches: 3. The CDR3 has 15 amino acids.

This chain uses TRBV7-2 with TRBJ2-5, with TRBD2 identical over 11 bases. The end of the DNA fits TRBJ2-7 better, so the J call may be wrong. Germline CDR1 reads SGHTA; CDR2 reads FQGNSA. CDR3 length: 16 residues. CDR3 nucleotides: TGTGCCAGCAGCTTAATCTCTAGCGGGAGGATCTACGAGCAGTACTTC. It is translated as CASSLISSGRIYEQYF.

The chain uses TRBV18 and TRBJ2-3, with 9 bases fitting TRBD2. The V gene's germline CDR1 is KGHSH and CDR2 LQKENI. This CDR3 has 19 residues. Trimming removed 0 bases from V and 2 bases from J; junction bases left unmatched: 12. DNA of the CDR3: TGTGCCAGCTCACCACCTTCCTCGACTAGCGGAGAAACCACAGATACGCAGTATTTT. Protein product: CASSPPSSTSGETTDTQYF.

The genes are TRBV6-1 and TRBJ2-5; possible D gene TRBD2, 5 bases. Germline lookup yields CDR1 MNHNS and CDR2 SASEGT. This CDR3 has 14 residues. Trimming shortened V by 4 bases and J by 5 bases, and 14 bases separated the two germline ends. The CDR3 sequence is CASSVGLAGETQYF. CDR3 sequence (DNA): TGTGCCAGCAGTGTAGGCCTAGCTGGGGAGACCCAGTACTTC.

This rearrangement joins TRBV7-8 to TRBJ1-5; D perhaps matches TRBD1 (5 bases). CDR3 size: 14 residues. Deletions cut 0 bases from V and 6 bases from J, with 9 bases between. Germline-derived CDR1 and CDR2 are SGHVS and FQNEAQ. As DNA, the CDR3 is TGTGCCAGCAGCTTAGCCGCAACAGGTCAGCCCCAGCATTTT. Its protein product is CASSLAATGQPQHF.

The genes are TRBV28 and TRBJ2-7; TRBD1 matches at 7 bases. The CDR3 spans 12 residues. The junction had 2 bases not matched to a gene; V was cut back by 7 bases and J by 2 bases. Germline-derived CDR1 and CDR2 are MDHEN and SYDVKM. The CDR3 is CASMGQTYEQYF. For the CDR3, the DNA is TGTGCCAGCATGGGACAGACCTACGAGCAGTACTTC. The complete variable domain, with remaining parts taken from reference TRBV28 and TRBJ2-7, reads DVKVTQSSRYLVKRTGEKVFLECVQDMDHENMFWYRQDPGLGLRLIYFSYDVKMKEKGDIPEGYSVSREKKERFSLILESASTNQTSMYLCASMGQTYEQYFGPGTRLTVT.

This chain joins TRBV5-4 and TRBJ2-5; D unclear. The better agreement between TRBJ2-7 and the DNA end casts doubt on the J call. Germline V gene sequence: CDR1 SGHNT, CDR2 YYREEE (reference sequence). The CDR3 runs 11 residues. CDR3 loop: CASSPDYEQYF. The CDR3, as DNA: TGTGCCAGCAGCCCCGACTACGAGCAGTACTTC.

The chain uses TRBV6-5 and TRBJ2-2; the D gene is possibly TRBD2 (6 bases). With 6 bases removed from V and 6 bases from J, the gap between germline ends came to 14 bases. Looked up from germline, CDR1 is MNHEY and CDR2 is SVGAGI. This CDR3 contains 14 residues. CDR3 sequence: CASRTPGSAGELFF. The DNA of the CDR3 is TGTGCCAGCAGGACCCCCGGGAGCGCCGGGGAGCTGTTTTTT.

V is TRBV19 and J is TRBJ2-7; 7 bases are a match to TRBD2. The CDR3 sequence is 13 residues long. The V segment lost 6 bases and the J segment 2 bases; nucleotides outside the gene matches: 4. Germline CDR1 and CDR2: LNHDA and SQIVND (reference sequence). The CDR3 region has the DNA TGTGCCAGTAGAGCGGGAAAGACCTACGAGCAGTACTTC. The encoded protein is CASRAGKTYEQYF.

This chain connects TRBV7-9 to TRBJ1-2, with unresolved D. The CDR3 contains 17 residues. Trimming removed 5 bases at V and 4 bases at J, with 23 bases between. Germline loops: CDR1 SEHNR, CDR2 FQNEAQ (reference sequence). The CDR3 protein is CASSRPTPTVGGYGYTF. The CDR3 region has the DNA TGTGCCAGCAGCCGACCCACACCCACCGTGGGAGGCTATGGCTACACCTTC.

The chain has TRBV7-9 and TRBJ1-1; D is perhaps TRBD1 (5 bases). Per the germline V gene, CDR1 is SEHNR and CDR2 is FQNEAQ (reference sequence). The V end lost 4 bases, the J end lost 0 bases, and 15 bases lay between the germline ends. This CDR3 is built from 16 residues. The CDR3 is CASSSPGISMNTEAFF. DNA of the CDR3: TGTGCCAGCAGCTCCCCAGGGATCTCCATGAACACTGAAGCTTTCTTT. The full variable domain, its missing parts supplied by reference TRBV7-9 and TRBJ1-1, is DTGVSQNPRHKITKRGQNVTFRCDPISEHNRLYWYRQTLGQGPEFLTYFQNEAQLEKSRLLSDRFSAERPKGSFSTLEIQRTEQGDSAMYLCASSSPGISMNTEAFFGQGTRLTVV.